Listed here are 7 T cell receptor beta chains from one sample, sequenced in a study of Ad26.COV2.S vaccination and SARS-CoV-2 variants. Sample treatment: about 20 received Ad26.COV2.S at low or high dose, single or two shots; a few received placebo; per-sample allocation not given. Day 63 after the first injection of vaccine or placebo was the sampling time. The assay was immunoSEQ multiplex PCR, and TCRdb's table has in-frame clones only and misses some. Among some 370,000 clones listed, around 82% were seen once. The sequences come from peripheral blood, collected in a trial of Ad26.COV2.S vaccine versus placebo. These receptors were obtained from a person aged 18-65 years who received the Ad26.COV2.S COVID-19 vaccine or a placebo.

The chain couples TRBV12-3 or TRBV12-4 to TRBJ2-1; D gene unclear. This CDR3 has 13 amino acids. Trimming removed 2 bases from V and 6 bases from J, with 8 bases in between. CDR3 bases: TGTGCCAGCAGTTTAAGGGTGGGCAATGAGCAGTTCTTC. The encoded protein is CASSLRVGNEQFF.

This sequence joins TRBV27 and TRBJ1-2, with 8 bases that match TRBD1. The CDR3 runs 14 residues. The V and J ends lost 5 bases and 8 bases, in that order; junction bases with no gene match: 10. Germline CDR1 and CDR2: MNHEY and SMNVEV (reference sequence). CDR3 bases: TGTGCCAGCAGTCTCGGGACAGGAGGTGAGGGCTACACCTTC. It is translated as CASSLGTGGEGYTF.

The chain has TRBV5-6 and TRBJ1-2; 7 bases align to TRBD1. This CDR3 is built from 15 residues. V lost 5 bases and J lost 5; bases outside the gene matches: 12. Germline V CDR1 and CDR2: SGHDT, YYEEEE. This chain's CDR3 is CASRRRDSNSYGYTF. DNA of the CDR3: TGTGCCAGCAGGCGCCGGGACAGTAATTCGTATGGCTACACCTTC.

V and J are TRBV18 and TRBJ1-5; possible D gene TRBD1, 5 bases. Trimming left V 2 bases short and J 1 base short, with 15 bases between. Per the germline V gene, CDR1 is KGHSH and CDR2 is LQKENI. CDR3 length: 17 residues. The CDR3 bases are TGTGCCAGCTCACCAGGAGGGGCCCCTCCAAGCAATCAGCCCCAGCATTTT. It specifies CASSPGGAPPSNQPQHF.

V is TRBV7-2 and J is TRBJ2-3, with 10 bases identical to TRBD2. The CDR3 is 15 amino acids. After removal of 5 bases from V and 1 base from J, the junction contained 3 bases not matched to a gene. Per germline, CDR1 SGHTA and CDR2 FQGNSA. The chain's CDR3 is CASSPTSGGTDTQYF. CDR3 coding DNA: TGTGCCAGCAGCCCCACTAGCGGGGGCACAGATACGCAGTATTTT.

The chain couples TRBV6-1 to TRBJ1-2; D remains ambiguous. V was shortened by 1 base and J by 7 bases, with 16 bases between the two germline ends. CDR1 is MNHNS, CDR2 SASEGT, per germline. This CDR3 has 15 residues. The CDR3 region is CASSEGPRAGIGYTF. The CDR3 region has the DNA TGTGCCAGCAGTGAAGGGCCCCGGGCAGGAATTGGCTACACCTTC.

V usage is TRBV2 and J usage is TRBJ1-4, with 12 positions matching TRBD1. The germline CDR1 and CDR2 sequences are SNHLY and FYNNEI. Trimming removed 11 bases from V and 3 bases from J; junction bases left unmatched: 7. CDR3 length: 15 amino acids. For the CDR3, the DNA is TGTGCCTCCACGGGACAGGGGGCGGCTAATGAAAAACTGTTTTTT. This encodes CASTGQGAANEKLFF.